This T cell receptor (beta chain) is drawn from a study of CD8+CD57+ T cells in acquired aplastic anemia. Study-level information: Sorted CD4+ and CD8+ cells gave an average of roughly 3.3 ug of DNA.

Whole-study results and caveats: Patients and controls were found to share twenty-nine CD8+ CDR3 sequences. Controls did not differ significantly from patients in CD8+ Simpson's diversity.

TCR beta VDJ and CDR3 were profiled, and genomic DNA was the template. MiXCR, run by TCRdb on the reads, gives a single entry per CDR3 protein. The table records 250,000 to 350,000 distinct CDR3 sequences, 50% to 70% of them present only once. This clonotype was picked up many times. Its specificity is unknown. V dropped 5 bases and J dropped 3 bases, with 19 bases sitting between them. The CDR3 has 15 residues. Per the germline V gene, CDR1 is DFQATT and CDR2 is SNEGSKA (reference sequence). The clonotype was recovered from a human donor with severe aplastic anemia or a healthy control (not recorded which). Sample: sorted CD4+, CD8+, or CD8+CD57+ T cells (not recorded which) from PBMCs. The rearrangement uses TRBV20-1 and TRBJ1-1, with a weak D call TRBD1 (6 bases). For the CDR3, the DNA is TGCAGTGCTCATTCCGGGACAATGATGCACACTGAAGCTTTCTTT. Amino acid sequence: CSAHSGTMMHTEAFF.